Below, 8 T cell receptor beta chains from the same sample are listed, as sequenced in a study of T-cell reconstitution after alpha-beta-depleted transplantation in children. It was with unique molecular identifiers that the TCRbeta library was prepared. TCRdb redid the calling of the PCR reads with MiXCR, one entry per CDR3 protein. The table lists about 6,200 distinct CDR3 sequences, 14% to 15% of them singletons. The specimen comprised PBMCs, sampled before TCRalphabeta/CD19-depleted stem cell transplant. The receptors here all came from a boy aged 5-17 years with acute lymphoblastic leukemia, due to receive a stem cell transplant.

This clonotype was observed many times. The rearrangement links TRBV10-3 to TRBJ1-1; D possibly corresponds to TRBD1 (6 bases). Trimming removed 0 bases from V and 1 base from J, with 15 bases in between. CDR3 length equals 17 residues. Germline V gene lookup returns CDR1 ENHRY and CDR2 SYGVKD. CDR3 nucleotides: TGTGCCATCAGTGAGTCCGGGGTAGGGGGGGGGAACACTGAAGCTTTCTTT. This translates into CAISESGVGGGNTEAFF.

The chain is built from TRBV28 and TRBJ2-1; D is perhaps TRBD2 (5 bases). Trimming shortened V by 10 bases and J by 6 bases, and 19 bases separated the two germline ends. From germline, CDR1 is MDHEN and CDR2 SYDVKM. The CDR3 runs 14 residues. The CDR3 DNA reads as TGTGCCATGAGCCCGGGGAGCACCTGCAATGAGCAGTTCTTC. This encodes CAMSPGSTCNEQFF. The full variable domain, rest sourced from reference TRBV28 and TRBJ2-1, is DVKVTQSSRYLVKRTGEKVFLECVQDMDHENMFWYRQDPGLGLRLIYFSYDVKMKEKGDIPEGYSVSREKKERFSLILESASTNQTSMYLCAMSPGSTCNEQFFGPGTRLTVL.

This clonotype is termed medium-sized. This sequence joins TRBV20-1 and TRBJ2-7; 7 bases match TRBD1. Unmatched junction bases numbered 8, after V lost 3 bases and J lost 3 bases. Germline-derived CDR1 and CDR2 are DFQATT and SNEGSKA (reference sequence). There are 14 residues in the CDR3. CDR3 sequence reads: CSASSYRDSYEQYF. In DNA form, the CDR3 reads TGCAGTGCTAGTAGTTACCGGGACAGCTACGAGCAGTACTTC.

Relative to its sample, this clonotype is medium-sized. The chain joins TRBV10-3 to TRBJ1-6; 8 bases align to TRBD1. V lost 10 bases to trimming and J lost 11 bases; unmatched junction nucleotides: 16. The CDR3 sequence is 15 residues long. Germline CDR1 ENHRY, CDR2 SYGVKD. CDR3 nucleotides: TGTGCCACCCGAACGCCGACAGGGGCCGCGACACCCCTCCACTTT. It translates to CATRTPTGAATPLHF.

This clonotype ranks as medium-sized. A junction boundary mismatches the germline segment, possibly from a read error. This sequence joins TRBV4-3 and TRBJ2-2; the match to TRBD2 covers 10 bases. Germline CDR1 is LGHNA and CDR2 is YSLEER. This CDR3 comprises 15 residues. The chain's CDR3 is CASSQDPPLAGALFF. The CDR3 DNA sequence: TGCGCCAGCAGCCAAGATCCCCCGCTAGCGGGGGCGCTGTTTTTT.

This clonotype is categorized as medium-sized (0.01 to 0.1%). CDR3 residues: CSVLGQGNEQYF. CDR3 coding DNA: TGCAGCGTCCTGGGACAGGGTAACGAGCAGTACTTC. V usage is TRBV29-1 and J usage is TRBJ2-7; 9 bases line up with TRBD1. The CDR3 is made up of 12 amino acids. Trimming took 6 bases from V and 5 from J; bases not matched to a gene: 5. CDR1 and CDR2 from the germline V gene are SQVTM and ANQGSEA.

The chain links TRBV29-1 to TRBJ1-4, with D maybe TRBD1 (6 bases). The CDR3 contains 13 residues. Germline assignment: CDR1 SQVTM and CDR2 ANQGSEA. CDR3 in DNA: TGCAACGGACAGACAACAACTAATGAAAAACTGTTTTTT. Amino acid sequence: CNGQTTTNEKLFF.

This clonotype is medium-sized (0.01 to 0.1%) in the sample. The chain links TRBV20-1 to TRBJ1-1, with D perhaps matching TRBD1 (6 bases). CDR1 and CDR2 from the germline V gene are DFQATT and SNEGSKA (reference sequence). Trimming took 4 bases from V and 3 from J, leaving 12 bases between them. The length of the CDR3 is 13 residues. The CDR3 here is CSAIPTGYTEAFF. The DNA of the CDR3 is TGCAGTGCTATCCCAACAGGGTACACTGAAGCTTTCTTT.